This paragraph reports one TCR beta chain. The antigen it recognizes is unknown. No per-base quality is available; no much larger clone lies one base away. The data originate from a study of cytomegalovirus exposure and HLA in healthy donors (TCRdb year 2017). Background for the entire study: An earlier analysis of several hundred of the donors reported roughly 300 Gb of sequence data and around 120 million unique TCR beta sequences from 150 million to 200 million T cells. The aim of the study was to test whether cataloging public T cell receptors could identify signatures of past pathogen exposure. A later genetic analysis used genome-wide SNP genotypes for about 60% of the roughly 700 donors, treating that subset as a discovery cohort. Typing coverage varied by locus: roughly 620-640 donors for A, B, C, DRB1 and DQB1; approximately 500 for DQA1; approximately 570 for DPA1; under 490 for DPB1. All discovery cohort repertoires had been generated using a single sequencing platform. Donor age, sex, ethnicity and CMV serostatus were collected together with the repertoire data. Using immunosequencing, the study profiled T cell repertoires from 500 to 800 subjects and related those repertoires to cytomegalovirus serostatus. Of the roughly 400 genotyped donors, approximately 83% fell in the genetic ancestry cluster associated with self-reported Caucasian donors. On average, roughly 240,000 unique TCR beta nucleotide sequences were sequenced per donor among some 420 genotyped donors of the cohort, with roughly 19% of those sequences being non-productive. In addition to the first cohort of approximately 670 subjects, a separate validation cohort of 120 different subjects was used. An earlier analysis of several hundred of the donors applied high-throughput TCR beta sequencing to assess whether each TCR beta V gene segment acted as functional or pseudogenic. A later analysis re-examined previously published TCR beta repertoires from more than 550 donors and added high-resolution HLA genotyping to investigate patterns of TCR occurrence. To predict cytomegalovirus infection status, the study brought together high-throughput TCR immunosequencing, statistical association of individual TCRs with disease status, and machine learning. Roughly 300 gigabases of sequencing data and around 90 million unique TCR sequences made up an early release that covered around 640 HLA-typed donors. Four or five DR-DQ haplotypes were handled as single units for association and clustering because linkage in the cohort was strong. Both class I and class II loci were covered by HLA typing, at four-digit resolution. Rather than drawing on any new phenotypic data, the later analysis identified candidate immune exposures from TCR beta sequences and the way those sequences occurred across donors. Summary of the overall study and its limitations: The study listed 170 or so TCR beta chains as associated with cytomegalovirus. This cohort had only TCR beta chains sequenced, and the lack of alpha or paired-chain data limited which features could be detected. Immune exposure information for the cohort was limited to CMV serostatus. In a later analysis, most CMV-associated TCR beta chains were found to appear HLA-restricted, with HLA associations seemingly driven largely by CMV exposure. In vitro tests confirmed that three of the cytomegalovirus-associated TCR beta chains recognize cytomegalovirus antigens. An earlier analysis of approximately 590 of the donors showed that most TCR beta V segments appeared in productive rearrangements either about 87% or about 30% of the time, which broadly matched IMGT annotations. While some public TCRs were present in many individuals, most TCR sequences turned up only very rarely across donors. Cytomegalovirus status was reported to be diagnosed by the classifier with high specificity and sensitivity in both the original and validation cohorts. In a later analysis, the rate of TCR association differed among HLA loci, with DRB1 alleles having the most associated TCRs and HLA-C alleles having the fewest. A further reported finding was that TCR beta sequences accurately predicted the HLA-A and HLA-B alleles for most subjects in the first cohort. The authors suggested that the approach could potentially be generalized to other disease states and immunological phenotypes. A later analysis associated about 16,000 TCR beta sequences with specific HLA alleles at a false discovery rate of 0.05. Presence/absence analyses assumed roughly uniform sequencing depth across donors, an assumption that may not hold. Because counts were too low, approximately 18 rarely observed V segments, including chromosome 9 orphons, were excluded from the earlier analysis of around 590 of the donors. Some IMGT-functional V segments, including TRBV6-2 and TRBV6-3, could not be distinguished by the 87-base-pair reads and were therefore excluded. Compared with the approximately 670-donor mean, donors in an Asian-associated ancestry cluster had fewer N-insertions in productive TCRs, according to a later genetic analysis. In a later analysis, several top co-occurrence clusters were reported to appear linked to parvovirus B19, influenza, CMV and Epstein-Barr virus. A group of highly shared sequence variants was considered likely to be a technical artifact of the sequencing pipeline. When HLA alleles, especially DR and DQ, strongly co-occurred, attributing TCR associations to individual alleles was difficult. An association between a missense DCLRE1C variant and V-gene and J-gene trimming of TCR beta chains was found in a later genetic analysis and replicated in an independent cohort. In a later analysis, HLA-associated TCR beta chains showed more clonal expansion and lower generation probabilities than non-associated chains that were equally common. Because some donors lacked HLA typing at each locus, the association tests relied only on the typed subset. Correlated functional status among segregating V segments might reflect linkage disequilibrium, but an unknown experimental factor could not be ruled out.

The library came from the immunoSEQ multiplex PCR assay. For the multiplex PCR, a mixture combining 60 forward primers for TCR Vbeta segments and 13 reverse primers for TCR Jbeta segments was used. A multiplex PCR assay on genomic DNA amplified the CDR3 region of rearranged TCR beta genes. The Illumina HiSeq System was used to sequence the amplified TCR beta libraries as 87-base-pair reads. On the study's bioinformatics: A later analysis counted some 74 million unique TCR beta chains across the roughly 700 repertoires, and around 9.9 million of these chains were shared by at least two donors. A nearest-neighbor algorithm error-corrected the raw reads and collapsed the reads into unique sequences, merging closely related sequences to remove PCR and sequencing errors. V, D and J gene segments were assigned by aligning CDR3 sequences to IMGT reference sequences. For a sequence to be retained, at least a six-nucleotide match to both a V gene segment and a J gene segment was required. Rearrangements were classified as productive when the CDR3 lacked stop codons and remained in frame with V and J, and all other rearrangements were classified as non-productive. Following IMGT convention, CDR3 was defined as the stretch from the second conserved V-encoded cysteine up to the conserved J-encoded phenylalanine. In an earlier analysis of 587 of the donors, sequences lacking an unambiguous match to a single V gene segment were excluded. In an earlier analysis of approximately 500 of the donors, a V segment was called functional when productive rearrangements were above 56.7%, and segregating when the standard deviation between donors exceeded 5%. A statistical classification framework was built to diagnose cytomegalovirus status from the catalog of TCR beta chain sequences. In a later analysis, TCR nucleotide sequences were compared against IMGT/GENE-DB human TR gene sequences so that V and J genes could be assigned. In a later analysis, CDR3 sequences and most-parsimonious VDJ recombination scenarios were assigned using the TCRdist pipeline. In a later analysis, every TCR beta chain was defined by the combination of its CDR3 amino acid sequence and its V-gene family, and reads without a unique V-gene family were dropped. As a way to deal with suspected cross-contamination and a sequencing artifact, a later analysis dropped hundreds of nucleotide sequences that were highly shared and had low generation probability. In a later analysis, a clonal expansion index for each public chain was calculated from normalized within-repertoire ranks of inferred template counts. Generation probabilities in a later analysis came from a VDJ recombination model fitted to out-of-frame rearrangements, and those results were checked against IGoR. In a later analysis, TCR-TCR, TCR-HLA and TCR-CMV co-occurrence was scored with hypergeometric tests, and a repertoire-size bias correction was applied to TCR pairs. In a later analysis, false discovery rates were estimated by permuting HLA or CMV assignments 20 times. In a later analysis, co-occurring TCRs were grouped with DBSCAN, and TCRdist sequence similarity was added when clustering was performed within HLA-allele-positive subsets. For co-occurrence clustering, repertoires with fewer than 30,000 or more than 120,000 public chains were excluded, along with about five repertoires with anomalous nucleotide sharing. TCRdb carries this immuneACCESS record with in-frame sequences only. Its versions omit some clonotypes, under half of them owing to an unresolved V gene in the studies checked, with the rest unexplained. D and trimming were read from the DNA, whereas the V and J calls and clone size are those reported in that table. This sample is represented by 90,000 to 120,000 clones; 79% of them were singletons. The ten largest clones capture around 3% of the sample.

In total, more than 500 healthy bone marrow donors made up the cohort. Cohort members were all nominally healthy when sampled, although unrecorded immune exposures were likely present. The donor tested CMV seronegative and was one of the 352 seronegative cohort members. Each donor provided a peripheral blood sample, and peripheral blood mononuclear cells were used for TCR beta sequencing. Genomic DNA extraction from the blood cell samples was performed with the Qiagen DNeasy Blood Extraction Kit. Per the germline V gene, MDHEN is the CDR1 and SYDVKM is the CDR2. For this chain, trimming is 5 bases at the V end and 3 bases at the J end, and the number of junction bases without a gene match is 11. CDR3 length: 16 amino acids, cysteine to phenylalanine. This entry keeps only the CDR3 DNA: 48 bases, framed from base 1.

The V gene is TRBV28 and the J gene is TRBJ2-3; TRBD1 lines up with 7 middle nucleotides. This TCR was sampled from a middle-aged woman in good health and CMV-seronegative. The sequencing input was PBMCs. The CDR3 corresponds to CASSQDRSVATDTQYF. DNA sequence: TGTGCCAGCAGTCAGGACAGGTCAGTTGCGACAGATACGCAGTATTTT. Beyond the CDR3, the reference TRBV28 and TRBJ2-3 genes provide the residues; the full variable domain reads: DVKVTQSSRYLVKRTGEKVFLECVQDMDHENMFWYRQDPGLGLRLIYFSYDVKMKEKGDIPEGYSVSREKKERFSLILESASTNQTSMYLCASSQDRSVATDTQYFGPGTRLTVL.